This is a list of T cell receptor beta chains from one sample in a study of T cell responses to AZD1222 COVID-19 vaccine. Profiling relied on immunoSEQ multiplex PCR, and the TCRdb table lists in-frame clones only, not all of them. This table has more than 90,000 clones, about 90% appearing once. The sequences come from peripheral blood, collected on day 0 of AZD1222 vaccination. Receptor source: an adult in good health. Both conserved end residues are part of each CDR3. Fields, in order: J gene, D gene, V gene, clone size, CDR3 protein, CDR3 DNA. The D gene is left open where the match is weak. Expanded clones get a size class; other rows say once, few or many, or leave the size out.

j_call: TRBJ2-7
d_call: -
v_call: TRBV7-2
clone_size: -
cdr3_aa: CASSLEGRGAYEQYF
cdr3_nt: TGTGCCAGCAGCTTAGAGGGAAGGGGCGCCTACGAGCAGTACTTC

j_call: TRBJ1-2
d_call: -
v_call: TRBV21-1
clone_size: -
cdr3_aa: CASSKVNPKLRGCVYGYTF
cdr3_nt: TGTGCCAGCAGCAAAGTAAACCCAAAGCTTAGGGGATGTGTCTATGGCTACACCTTC

j_call: TRBJ1-5
d_call: -
v_call: TRBV19
clone_size: -
cdr3_aa: CASRTQVNQPQHF
cdr3_nt: TGTGCCAGTAGGACACAGGTTAATCAGCCCCAGCATTTT

j_call: TRBJ2-7
d_call: -
v_call: TRBV18
clone_size: -
cdr3_aa: CASSPGSSYEQYF
cdr3_nt: TGTGCCAGCTCACCAGGGAGCTCCTACGAGCAGTACTTC

j_call: TRBJ1-5
d_call: TRBD1
v_call: TRBV6-2/TRBV6-3
clone_size: -
cdr3_aa: CASSYSTGGNQPQHF
cdr3_nt: TGTGCCAGCAGTTACTCGACAGGGGGCAATCAGCCCCAGCATTTT

j_call: TRBJ2-1
d_call: -
v_call: TRBV27
clone_size: few
cdr3_aa: CASRRGNNEQFF
cdr3_nt: TGTGCCAGCCGACGGGGCAACAATGAGCAGTTCTTC

j_call: TRBJ1-1
d_call: -
v_call: TRBV3-1/TRBV3-2
clone_size: -
cdr3_aa: CASSQGEVAPSAFF
cdr3_nt: TGTGCCAGCAGCCAAGGGGAAGTTGCCCCTTCAGCTTTCTTT

j_call: TRBJ1-2
d_call: -
v_call: TRBV5-5
clone_size: -
cdr3_aa: CASSLVDSSLGYTF
cdr3_nt: TGTGCCAGCAGCTTGGTAGACAGCTCCCTTGGCTACACCTTC

j_call: TRBJ1-1
d_call: -
v_call: TRBV10-2
clone_size: -
cdr3_aa: CASWEGTEAFF
cdr3_nt: TGCGCCAGCTGGGAGGGGACTGAAGCTTTCTTT

j_call: TRBJ2-2
d_call: TRBD2
v_call: TRBV19
clone_size: -
cdr3_aa: CASSIESPSGSGFGELFF
cdr3_nt: TGTGCCAGTAGTATAGAGAGCCCTAGCGGGAGTGGATTCGGGGAGCTGTTTTTT

j_call: TRBJ2-3
d_call: -
v_call: TRBV6-2/TRBV6-3
clone_size: -
cdr3_aa: CASSPRLGADTQYF
cdr3_nt: TGTGCCAGCAGTCCCCGCTTGGGCGCAGATACGCAGTATTTT

j_call: TRBJ1-1
d_call: -
v_call: TRBV2
clone_size: -
cdr3_aa: CASSEGDSFTEAFF
cdr3_nt: TGTGCCAGCAGTGAGGGCGACTCCTTCACTGAAGCTTTCTTT

j_call: TRBJ1-3
d_call: -
v_call: TRBV5-1
clone_size: -
cdr3_aa: CASTITGPGNTIYF
cdr3_nt: TGCGCCAGCACTATCACAGGGCCTGGAAACACCATATATTTT

j_call: TRBJ1-2
d_call: -
v_call: TRBV30
clone_size: -
cdr3_aa: CAWSVGVQNYGYTF
cdr3_nt: TGTGCCTGGAGTGTTGGGGTACAGAACTATGGCTACACCTTC

j_call: TRBJ1-1
d_call: -
v_call: TRBV5-1
clone_size: -
cdr3_aa: CASSLSDVTEAFF
cdr3_nt: TGCGCCAGCAGCTTGTCAGATGTGACAGAAGCTTTCTTT

j_call: TRBJ1-2
d_call: -
v_call: TRBV7-9
clone_size: -
cdr3_aa: CASSLGWEENGYTF
cdr3_nt: TGTGCCAGCAGCTTAGGTTGGGAGGAGAATGGCTACACCTTC

j_call: TRBJ2-4
d_call: -
v_call: TRBV28
clone_size: -
cdr3_aa: CASTSRQNIQYF
cdr3_nt: TGTGCCAGCACATCGCGTCAAAACATTCAGTACTTC

j_call: TRBJ2-1
d_call: -
v_call: TRBV19
clone_size: -
cdr3_aa: CASSIAGEAYNEQFF
cdr3_nt: TGTGCCAGTAGTATAGCGGGAGAGGCCTACAATGAGCAGTTCTTC

j_call: TRBJ1-3
d_call: -
v_call: TRBV28
clone_size: -
cdr3_aa: CASSIQRTLNTIYF
cdr3_nt: TGTGCCAGCAGCATACAGCGTACCCTAAACACCATATATTTT

j_call: TRBJ2-1
d_call: TRBD2
v_call: TRBV7-2
clone_size: -
cdr3_aa: CASSLFASGDEQFF
cdr3_nt: TGTGCCAGCAGCTTATTTGCTAGCGGGGATGAGCAGTTCTTC

j_call: TRBJ2-7
d_call: -
v_call: TRBV7-9
clone_size: -
cdr3_aa: CASSLDRGSSYEQYF
cdr3_nt: TGTGCCAGCAGCTTAGATCGGGGGAGCTCCTACGAGCAGTACTTC

j_call: TRBJ1-2
d_call: -
v_call: TRBV27
clone_size: -
cdr3_aa: CASSLNPSGGYTF
cdr3_nt: TGTGCCAGCAGTTTAAACCCCTCAGGTGGCTACACCTTC

j_call: TRBJ1-5
d_call: -
v_call: TRBV3-1/TRBV3-2
clone_size: -
cdr3_aa: CASSQGIRSLNQPQHF
cdr3_nt: TGTGCCAGCAGCCAAGGAATTCGAAGCCTCAATCAGCCCCAGCATTTT

j_call: TRBJ1-1
d_call: -
v_call: TRBV7-9
clone_size: many
cdr3_aa: CASSLGLGTMNTEAFF
cdr3_nt: TGTGCCAGCAGCTTAGGGTTAGGAACAATGAACACTGAAGCTTTCTTT

j_call: TRBJ2-7
d_call: TRBD2
v_call: TRBV4-2
clone_size: -
cdr3_aa: CASSRSSGRAHEQYF
cdr3_nt: TGTGCCAGCAGCCGTTCTAGCGGGAGGGCCCACGAGCAGTACTTC

j_call: TRBJ1-2
d_call: -
v_call: TRBV30
clone_size: -
cdr3_aa: CAWSVQGQVASYTF
cdr3_nt: TGTGCCTGGAGTGTACAGGGCCAGGTGGCGAGCTACACCTTC

j_call: TRBJ1-1
d_call: -
v_call: TRBV27
clone_size: -
cdr3_aa: CASSLFPGTPTEAFF
cdr3_nt: TGTGCCAGCAGTTTATTCCCTGGGACCCCCACTGAAGCTTTCTTT

j_call: TRBJ2-5
d_call: -
v_call: TRBV7-9
clone_size: -
cdr3_aa: CASSPSPRGPVGETQYF
cdr3_nt: TGTGCCAGCAGCCCGAGCCCCCGGGGCCCGGTTGGGGAGACCCAGTACTTC

j_call: TRBJ1-5
d_call: TRBD1
v_call: TRBV28
clone_size: -
cdr3_aa: CASSTGGKNQPQHF
cdr3_nt: TGTGCCAGCTCGACAGGGGGCAAGAATCAGCCCCAGCATTTT

j_call: TRBJ2-2
d_call: TRBD2
v_call: TRBV24-1
clone_size: -
cdr3_aa: CATSDRLASGELFF
cdr3_nt: TGTGCCACCAGTGACCGACTAGCATCCGGGGAGCTGTTTTTT

j_call: TRBJ1-5
d_call: -
v_call: TRBV30
clone_size: -
cdr3_aa: CAWSVLAGNQPQHF
cdr3_nt: TGTGCCTGGAGTGTGTTGGCGGGCAATCAGCCCCAGCATTTT

j_call: TRBJ2-7
d_call: TRBD1
v_call: TRBV5-8
clone_size: -
cdr3_aa: CASSLETGGSYEQYF
cdr3_nt: TGTGCCAGCAGCTTGGAGACAGGGGGAAGCTACGAGCAGTACTTC

j_call: TRBJ1-1
d_call: -
v_call: TRBV6-5
clone_size: -
cdr3_aa: CASRQSWTLAEAFF
cdr3_nt: TGTGCCAGCAGACAATCATGGACTTTAGCTGAAGCTTTCTTT

j_call: TRBJ1-1
d_call: -
v_call: TRBV5-1
clone_size: -
cdr3_aa: CASSPVRGQGLVNTEAFF
cdr3_nt: TGCGCCAGCAGCCCCGTAAGAGGGCAGGGGTTGGTTAACACTGAAGCTTTCTTT

j_call: TRBJ2-6
d_call: -
v_call: TRBV3-1/TRBV3-2
clone_size: -
cdr3_aa: CASSPTGTAGANVLTF
cdr3_nt: TGTGCCAGCAGCCCCACAGGGACGGCTGGGGCCAACGTCCTGACTTTC

j_call: TRBJ1-1
d_call: -
v_call: TRBV5-4
clone_size: -
cdr3_aa: CASKKRGLHTEAFF
cdr3_nt: TGTGCCAGCAAAAAGCGGGGGCTGCACACTGAAGCTTTCTTT

j_call: TRBJ2-1
d_call: -
v_call: TRBV6-5
clone_size: -
cdr3_aa: CASSSSTYNEQFF
cdr3_nt: TGTGCCAGCAGTTCCTCCACCTACAATGAGCAGTTCTTC

j_call: TRBJ2-7
d_call: -
v_call: TRBV10-1
clone_size: -
cdr3_aa: CASSKGPRTTSGFYEQYF
cdr3_nt: TGCGCCAGCTCAAAGGGACCTCGTACAACTTCGGGCTTTTACGAGCAGTACTTC

j_call: TRBJ1-5
d_call: -
v_call: TRBV18
clone_size: -
cdr3_aa: CASSLGQQPQHF
cdr3_nt: TGTGCCAGCTCACTGGGCCAGCAGCCCCAGCATTTT

j_call: TRBJ2-2
d_call: TRBD2
v_call: TRBV19
clone_size: -
cdr3_aa: CASSIPAAGAGELFF
cdr3_nt: TGTGCCAGTAGTATACCGGCGGCGGGAGCCGGGGAGCTGTTTTTT

j_call: TRBJ2-7
d_call: -
v_call: TRBV11-2
clone_size: -
cdr3_aa: CASSERDRSSYEQYF
cdr3_nt: TGTGCCAGCAGCGAGCGGGACAGGAGCTCCTACGAGCAGTACTTC

j_call: TRBJ2-7
d_call: -
v_call: TRBV28
clone_size: -
cdr3_aa: CASSLQWGRIRYEQYF
cdr3_nt: TGTGCCAGCAGTTTACAATGGGGGCGTATCAGGTACGAGCAGTACTTC

j_call: TRBJ2-1
d_call: -
v_call: TRBV2
clone_size: once
cdr3_aa: CASSGLAYNEQFF
cdr3_nt: TGTGCCAGCAGTGGACTAGCCTACAATGAGCAGTTCTTC

j_call: TRBJ2-7
d_call: TRBD1
v_call: TRBV6-5
clone_size: -
cdr3_aa: CASSYSGTGVYEQYF
cdr3_nt: TGTGCCAGCAGTTACTCGGGGACAGGAGTCTACGAGCAGTACTTC

j_call: TRBJ1-5
d_call: -
v_call: TRBV7-2
clone_size: -
cdr3_aa: CASSRGQGGQPQHF
cdr3_nt: TGTGCCAGCAGTCGTGGGCAGGGAGGCCAGCCCCAGCATTTT

j_call: TRBJ2-7
d_call: -
v_call: TRBV21-1
clone_size: -
cdr3_aa: CASSPRDYEQYF
cdr3_nt: TGTGCCAGCAGCCCACGGGATTACGAGCAGTACTTC

j_call: TRBJ2-3
d_call: -
v_call: TRBV21-1
clone_size: -
cdr3_aa: CVSPGRADTQYF
cdr3_nt: TGTGTCAGCCCCGGCAGGGCAGATACGCAGTATTTT

j_call: TRBJ2-3
d_call: TRBD1
v_call: TRBV7-9
clone_size: -
cdr3_aa: CASRQRQGVDTQYF
cdr3_nt: TGTGCCAGCAGACAAAGACAGGGGGTGGATACGCAGTATTTT

j_call: TRBJ2-3
d_call: -
v_call: TRBV5-1
clone_size: -
cdr3_aa: CASSLAGIPTDTQYF
cdr3_nt: TGCGCCAGCAGCTTGGCCGGGATCCCGACGGATACGCAGTATTTT

j_call: TRBJ2-7
d_call: -
v_call: TRBV6-4
clone_size: -
cdr3_aa: CASSEWLALYEQYF
cdr3_nt: TGTGCCAGCAGTGAATGGCTAGCCCTCTACGAGCAGTACTTC

j_call: TRBJ1-5
d_call: -
v_call: TRBV6-5
clone_size: -
cdr3_aa: CASSYSGAGGPQHF
cdr3_nt: TGTGCCAGCAGTTACTCAGGGGCCGGCGGTCCCCAGCATTTT